These 26 T cell receptor beta chains were sequenced from one sample in a study of early T cells in non-severe SARS-CoV-2 infection. From the 5' RACE reads, TCRdb called clonotypes with MiXCR, one entry per CDR3 protein. The sample has about 40,000 distinct CDR3 sequences; about 5.9% are singletons. The material sequenced was whole blood, taken at baseline. All receptors come from an adult who was a healthcare worker with PCR-confirmed SARS-CoV-2 infection or an uninfected control (not recorded which).

This clonotype was seen many times. CDR3 in amino acids: CASSLAVNTGELFF. Here the CDR3 DNA reads TGTGCCAGCAGTTTAGCGGTCAACACCGGGGAGCTGTTTTTT. V gene TRBV27 combines with J gene TRBJ2-2; D remains ambiguous. V gave up 2 bases and J gave up 2 bases, with 6 bases separating them. Germline CDR1 reads MNHEY; CDR2 reads SMNVEV (reference sequence). CDR3 length: 14 residues.

The chain recombines TRBV20-1 with TRBJ2-7; TRBD2 matches at 9 bases. V was clipped by 6 bases and J by 2 bases; unmatched bases: 5. Per the germline V gene, CDR1 is DFQATT and CDR2 is SNEGSKA (reference sequence). The CDR3 has 13 amino acids. The CDR3 loop is CSAYAGGAYEQYF. DNA for the CDR3: TGCAGTGCGTATGCGGGGGGGGCCTACGAGCAGTACTTC.

Many counts were recorded for this clonotype. This chain uses TRBV10-3 with TRBJ2-2; no clear D. Germline-derived CDR1 and CDR2 are ENHRY and SYGVKD. Trimming stripped 2 bases from V and 4 bases from J, with 11 bases between. The CDR3 is made up of 15 amino acids. CDR3 amino acids: CAISEPVHPTGELFF. The CDR3 bases are TGTGCCATCAGTGAGCCGGTTCACCCCACCGGGGAGCTGTTTTTT.

The chain has TRBV2 and TRBJ2-7; tentatively, D is TRBD2 (7 bases). The V gene lost 8 bases and the J gene lost 4 bases, with 15 bases spanning the gap. Germline CDR1 is SNHLY and CDR2 is FYNNEI. The CDR3 loop spans 13 amino acids. The CDR3 loop reads CASVRGPGYEQYF. As DNA, the CDR3 is TGTGCCAGCGTGCGGGGGCCGGGATACGAGCAGTACTTC. The full variable domain, completed using reference TRBV2 and TRBJ2-7, is EPEVTQTPSHQVTQMGQEVILRCVPISNHLYFYWYRQILGQKVEFLVSFYNNEISEKSEIFDDQFSVERPDGSNFTLKIRSTKLEDSAMYFCASVRGPGYEQYFGPGTRLTVT.

The sample holds many counts of this clonotype. The J gene is TRBJ2-3, the V gene TRBV5-4; 12 bases are a match to TRBD2. Trimming cost V 4 bases and J 2 bases; bases outside gene matches: 5. The CDR3 totals 16 residues. Germline V gives CDR1 SGHNT, CDR2 YYREEE (reference sequence). CDR3 sequence (DNA): TGTGCCAGCAGCACCCGACTAGCGGGGGTCACAGATACGCAGTATTTT. Translation gives CASSTRLAGVTDTQYF. Using reference TRBV5-4 and TRBJ2-3 for the parts outside the CDR3, the full variable domain is ETGVTQSPTHLIKTRGQQVTLRCSSQSGHNTVSWYQQALGQGPQFIFQYYREEENGRGNFPPRFSGLQFPNYSSELNVNALELDDSALYLCASSTRLAGVTDTQYFGPGTRLTVL.

This clonotype was seen many times. The chain carries TRBV27 and TRBJ1-5; 8 positions agree with TRBD1. This CDR3 is built from 16 residues. V was pared by 5 bases and J by 2 bases, with 8 bases of the junction left unmatched. Germline V gives CDR1 MNHEY, CDR2 SMNVEV (reference sequence). The CDR3 spells CASSARPGQGNQPQHF. The CDR3 DNA is TGTGCCAGCAGTGCCCGACCGGGACAGGGCAATCAGCCCCAGCATTTT.

This clonotype has just a few counts. The chain carries TRBV20-1 and TRBJ2-5; possibly TRBD1 for D (5 bases). Germline V CDR1 and CDR2: DFQATT, SNEGSKA (reference sequence). The CDR3 sequence is 12 residues long. V lost 6 bases to trimming and J lost 1 base, with 9 bases between them. The CDR3 sequence: CSADSAQETQYF. In nucleotides, the CDR3 is TGCAGTGCCGACAGTGCCCAAGAGACCCAGTACTTC.

This clonotype was recorded many times. The J gene is TRBJ2-7, the V gene TRBV7-9; weak D call: TRBD1 (5 bases). Deletions cut 4 bases from V and 4 bases from J, with 23 bases between. Germline assignment: CDR1 SEHNR and CDR2 FQNEAQ (reference sequence). This CDR3 region has 17 residues. CDR3 sequence: CASSSNSLLSAGYEQYF. In nucleotides, the CDR3 is TGTGCCAGCAGCTCTAATTCCTTATTATCTGCAGGGTACGAGCAGTACTTC. Full variable domain (remainder filled in from reference TRBV7-9 and TRBJ2-7): DTGVSQNPRHKITKRGQNVTFRCDPISEHNRLYWYRQTLGQGPEFLTYFQNEAQLEKSRLLSDRFSAERPKGSFSTLEIQRTEQGDSAMYLCASSSNSLLSAGYEQYFGPGTRLTVT.

The J gene is TRBJ2-7, the V gene TRBV10-3; unclear D gene. V lost 0 bases to trimming and J lost 1 base, with 7 bases between them. The CDR3 is 14 residues long. Germline CDR1 and CDR2: ENHRY and SYGVKD. The CDR3 DNA is TGTGCCATCAGTGAGTCGTGGGTTTCCTACGAGCAGTACTTC. Encoded protein: CAISESWVSYEQYF.

This clonotype was recorded many times. CDR3: CASSSPGQANEKLFF. DNA for the CDR3: TGTGCCAGCAGTTCTCCCGGACAGGCTAATGAAAAACTGTTTTTT. V is TRBV12-3 or TRBV12-4 and J is TRBJ1-4, with TRBD1 matching 7 bases. CDR3 length: 15 residues. Unmatched junction bases numbered 5, after V lost 4 bases and J lost 3 bases.

The chain employs TRBV7-9 and TRBJ2-7, with a possible D match to TRBD2 (6 bases). Germline V gene sequence: CDR1 SEHNR, CDR2 FQNEAQ (reference sequence). V was trimmed by 5 bases and J by 5 bases, leaving 7 bases between them. There are 11 residues in the CDR3. CDR3 sequence reads: CASSRRDEQYF. CDR3 in DNA: TGTGCCAGCAGCCGGAGGGACGAGCAGTACTTC.

For this clonotype: This may come from a read error, since a much larger clone is one base off. CDR3 sequence: CASRPSHSSYEQNF. The CDR3 region has the DNA TGTGCCAGTCGTCCATCCCACTCCTCCTACGAGCAGAACTTC. The gene calls are TRBV18 and TRBJ2-7; no firm D call. Germline CDR1 is KGHSH and CDR2 is LQKENI. The CDR3 totals 14 residues.

This clonotype has a handful of counts. The genes are TRBV21-1 and TRBJ2-7; the table's D gene call, TRBD2, was not cross checked with the DNA. TRBV21-1 is flagged as a pseudogene. The CDR3 extends over 13 amino acids. The chain's CDR3 is CASSLEGGPEQYF. In nucleotides, the CDR3 is TGTGCCAGCAGCCTCGAAGGTGGCCCCGAGCAGTACTTC.

The chain uses TRBV7-9 and TRBJ1-1; 8 nucleotides line up with TRBD1. The V gene end was trimmed by 4 bases and the J gene end by 2 bases; junction bases not matched to a gene: 3. CDR3 length equals 14 residues. Germline V gene data show CDR1 as SEHNR and CDR2 as FQNEAQ (reference sequence). The CDR3 DNA reads as TGTGCCAGCAGCTCGGGACAGGTCAACACTGAAGCTTTCTTT. Amino acid sequence: CASSSGQVNTEAFF.

This clonotype has more than one count but fewer than ten. The genes are TRBV29-1 and TRBJ2-7; D is uncertain. Germline values: CDR1 SQVTM, CDR2 ANQGSEA. The V and J ends lost 4 bases and 6 bases respectively, with 13 bases between them. The length of the CDR3 is 12 residues. The CDR3 here is CSVVTVNVEQYF. The CDR3 DNA sequence: TGCAGCGTTGTAACGGTAAATGTCGAGCAGTACTTC.

This clonotype was counted ten times or more. CDR3 bases: TGCAGTGCGGGGGACGGTGACGCCTCCTACGAGCAGTACTTC. This sequence encodes CSAGDGDASYEQYF. V and J are TRBV20-1 and TRBJ2-7; either TRBD1 or TRBD2 may supply D (5 bases each). CDR1 is DFQATT, CDR2 SNEGSKA, per germline (reference sequence). Trimming left V 6 bases short and J 0 bases short, with 15 bases between. The CDR3 extends over 14 amino acids.

This clonotype was counted only a few times. This rearrangement joins TRBV30 to TRBJ1-1; D not certain. Trimming pared 1 base from V and 1 base from J, leaving 7 bases between. This CDR3 region has 13 residues. CDR1 GTSNPN and CDR2 SVGIG come from the germline V gene (reference sequence). CDR3 loop: CAWSADGNTEAFF. CDR3 in DNA: TGTGCCTGGAGTGCGGACGGGAACACTGAAGCTTTCTTT.

There are many counts of this clonotype. The genes are TRBV12-3 or TRBV12-4 and TRBJ2-3; D gene ambiguous. Trimming removed 5 bases from V and 3 bases from J, with 6 bases in between. The CDR3 is 12 residues long. The CDR3 spells CASSQTTDTQYF. CDR3 DNA sequence: TGTGCCAGCAGTCAAACAACAGATACGCAGTATTTT.

This clonotype was detected many times. This chain links TRBV15 with TRBJ1-2; 11 bases align to TRBD1. The V gene end was trimmed by 4 bases and the J gene end by 1 base; junction bases not matched to a gene: 14. There are 19 residues in the CDR3. The germline V gene has CDR1 LNHNV and CDR2 YYDKDF (reference sequence). The CDR3 loop reads CATSTRTGGAGLVNYGYTF. The CDR3, as DNA: TGTGCCACCAGCACCCGGACAGGGGGCGCGGGCTTGGTTAACTATGGCTACACCTTC.

This clonotype was recorded many times. J is TRBJ2-1 and V is TRBV7-2; TRBD2 matches 12 bases. The CDR3 is 16 residues long. Trimming cost V 5 bases and J 2 bases; bases outside gene matches: 4. CDR1 SGHTA and CDR2 FQGNSA come from the germline V gene. The CDR3 loop reads CASSLTSGGTYNEQFF. The DNA of the CDR3 is TGTGCCAGCAGCCTCACTAGCGGGGGGACCTACAATGAGCAGTTCTTC.

This clonotype came up many times. This chain joins TRBV7-9 and TRBJ1-4; D not certain. CDR3 length: 15 amino acids. CDR1 SEHNR and CDR2 FQNEAQ come from the germline V gene (reference sequence). V was trimmed by 6 bases and J by 0 bases, leaving 11 bases between them. CDR3 residues: CASRRTAATNEKLFF. The CDR3 DNA is TGTGCCAGCAGACGGACGGCCGCAACTAATGAAAAACTGTTTTTT.

This clonotype turned up a few times. The chain recombines TRBV5-6 with TRBJ2-1; TRBD1 or TRBD2 may be the D gene (6 bases each). The length of the CDR3 is 13 residues. Trimming took off 4 bases at V and 4 bases at J, with 9 bases between the two ends. The germline V gene has CDR1 SGHDT and CDR2 YYEEEE. The CDR3 loop is CASSGGTYNEQFF. The CDR3 region has the DNA TGTGCCAGCAGCGGGGGGACATACAATGAGCAGTTCTTC.

This sequence joins TRBV20-1 and TRBJ1-4; perhaps TRBD1 as D (5 bases). V dropped 6 bases and J dropped 5 bases, with 16 bases sitting between them. CDR1 is DFQATT, CDR2 SNEGSKA, per germline (reference sequence). The CDR3 covers 14 residues. CDR3 sequence: CSAGTGTRNEKLFF. For the CDR3, the DNA is TGCAGTGCCGGAACAGGCACCCGCAATGAAAAACTGTTTTTT.

Ten or more counts support this clonotype. The chain joins TRBV9 to TRBJ2-1; 7 bases align to TRBD2. The CDR3 contains 15 residues. Trimming removed 3 bases from V and 1 base from J; junction bases left unmatched: 4. The germline CDR1 and CDR2 sequences are SGDLS and YYNGEE. The CDR3 sequence: CASSASGVSYNEQFF. The CDR3 DNA follows: TGTGCCAGCAGCGCCAGCGGGGTATCCTACAATGAGCAGTTCTTC.

This clonotype has ten or more counts. The chain employs TRBV5-6 and TRBJ1-1; the D is unclear. V dropped 1 base and J dropped 7 bases, with 8 bases sitting between them. This CDR3 region has 12 residues. Germline V gene data show CDR1 as SGHDT and CDR2 as YYEEEE. The CDR3 nucleotides read TGTGCCAGCAGCTTGAACAGTATTGAAGCTTTCTTT. Its protein product is CASSLNSIEAFF.

This clonotype was seen many times. In nucleotides, the CDR3 is TGTGCCAGCAGTGAATCAGGGGTCGAAGCTTTCTTT. Protein sequence: CASSESGVEAFF. This chain uses TRBV2 with TRBJ1-1, with D possibly being TRBD1 (6 bases). Germline assignment: CDR1 SNHLY and CDR2 FYNNEI. The CDR3 runs 12 residues. The V and J ends lost 2 bases and 8 bases respectively, with 9 bases between them.